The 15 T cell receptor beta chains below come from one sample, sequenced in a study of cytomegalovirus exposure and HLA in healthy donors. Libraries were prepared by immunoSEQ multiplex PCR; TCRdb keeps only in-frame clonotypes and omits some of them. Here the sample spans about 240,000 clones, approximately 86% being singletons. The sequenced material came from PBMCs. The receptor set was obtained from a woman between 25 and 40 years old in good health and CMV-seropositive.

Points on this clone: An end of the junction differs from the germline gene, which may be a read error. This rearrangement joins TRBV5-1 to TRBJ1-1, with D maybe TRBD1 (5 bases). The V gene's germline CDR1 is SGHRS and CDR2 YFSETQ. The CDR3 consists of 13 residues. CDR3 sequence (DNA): TGCGCCAGCAGATTGGGGCAGAACACTGAAGCTTTCTTT. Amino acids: CASRLGQNTEAFF.

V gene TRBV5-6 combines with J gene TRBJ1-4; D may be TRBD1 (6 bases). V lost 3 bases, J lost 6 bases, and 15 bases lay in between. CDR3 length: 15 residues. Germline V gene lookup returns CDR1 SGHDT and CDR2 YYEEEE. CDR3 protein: CASSSLDRLDEKLFF. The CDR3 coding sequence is TGTGCCAGCAGCTCCCTCGACAGGTTGGATGAAAAACTGTTTTTT.

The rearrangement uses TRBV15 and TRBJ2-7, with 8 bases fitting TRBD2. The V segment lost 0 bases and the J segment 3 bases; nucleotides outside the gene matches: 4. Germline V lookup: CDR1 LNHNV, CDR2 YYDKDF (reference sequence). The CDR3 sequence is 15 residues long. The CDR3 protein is CATSREVAGHYEQYF. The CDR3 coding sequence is TGTGCCACCAGCAGAGAGGTAGCGGGGCACTACGAGCAGTACTTC.

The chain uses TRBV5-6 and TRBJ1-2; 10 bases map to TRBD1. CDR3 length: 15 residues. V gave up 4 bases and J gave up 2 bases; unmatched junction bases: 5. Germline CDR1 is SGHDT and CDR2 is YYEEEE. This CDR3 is CASSARTGGNYGYTF. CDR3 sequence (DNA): TGTGCCAGCAGCGCACGGACAGGGGGAAACTATGGCTACACCTTC.

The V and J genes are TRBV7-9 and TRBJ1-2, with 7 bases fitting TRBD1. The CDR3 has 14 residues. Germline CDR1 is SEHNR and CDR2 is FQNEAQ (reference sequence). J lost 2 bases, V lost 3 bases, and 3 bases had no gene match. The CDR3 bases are TGTGCCAGCAGCTTGGGACAGCTGAACTATGGCTACACCTTC. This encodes CASSLGQLNYGYTF.

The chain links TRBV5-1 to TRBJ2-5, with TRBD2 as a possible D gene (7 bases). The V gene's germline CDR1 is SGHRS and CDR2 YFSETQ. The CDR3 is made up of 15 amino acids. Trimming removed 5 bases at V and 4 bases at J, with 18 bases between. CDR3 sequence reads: CASSPTGTMRETQYF. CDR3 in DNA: TGCGCCAGCAGTCCTACAGGGACTATGAGAGAGACCCAGTACTTC.

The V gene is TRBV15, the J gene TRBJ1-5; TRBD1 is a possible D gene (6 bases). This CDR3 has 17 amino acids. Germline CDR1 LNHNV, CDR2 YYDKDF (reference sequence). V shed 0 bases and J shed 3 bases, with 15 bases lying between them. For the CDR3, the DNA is TGTGCCACCAGCAGAGATATACTCCGGACAGACAATCAGCCCCAGCATTTT. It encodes CATSRDILRTDNQPQHF.

CDR3 protein: CASTTQGINTEAFF. DNA for the CDR3: TGCGCCAGCACCACACAGGGTATTAACACTGAAGCTTTCTTT. The chain has TRBV5-1 and TRBJ1-1; the D gene is possibly TRBD1 (6 bases). There are 14 residues in the CDR3. The V gene lost 6 bases and the J gene lost 2 bases, with 14 bases spanning the gap. CDR1 and CDR2 from the germline V gene are SGHRS and YFSETQ.

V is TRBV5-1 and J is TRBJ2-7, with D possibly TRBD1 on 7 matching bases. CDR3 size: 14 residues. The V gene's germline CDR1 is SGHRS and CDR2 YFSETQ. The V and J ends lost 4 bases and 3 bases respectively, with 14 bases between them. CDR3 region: CASSGGQDYYEQYF. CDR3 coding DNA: TGCGCCAGCAGCGGCGGACAGGACTACTACGAGCAGTACTTC.

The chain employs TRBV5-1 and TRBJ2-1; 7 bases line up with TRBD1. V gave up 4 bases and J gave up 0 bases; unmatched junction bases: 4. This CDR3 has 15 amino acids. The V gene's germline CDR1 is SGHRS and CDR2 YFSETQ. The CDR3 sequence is CASSQGQISYNEQFF. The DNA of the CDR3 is TGCGCCAGCAGCCAGGGACAGATCTCCTACAATGAGCAGTTCTTC.

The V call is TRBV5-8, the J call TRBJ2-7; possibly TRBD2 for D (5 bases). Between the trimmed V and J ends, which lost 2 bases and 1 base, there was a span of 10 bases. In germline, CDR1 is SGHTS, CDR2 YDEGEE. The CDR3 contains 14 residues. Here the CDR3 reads CASSFRAGSYEQYF. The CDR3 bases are TGTGCCAGCAGCTTTCGGGCGGGTTCCTACGAGCAGTACTTC.

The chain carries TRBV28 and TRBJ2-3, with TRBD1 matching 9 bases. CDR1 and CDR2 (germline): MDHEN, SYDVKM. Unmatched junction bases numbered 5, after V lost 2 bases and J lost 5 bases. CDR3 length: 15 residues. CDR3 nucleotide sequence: TGTGCCAGCAGTTTACTACAGGGGGCGGGAGATACGCAGTATTTT. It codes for CASSLLQGAGDTQYF.

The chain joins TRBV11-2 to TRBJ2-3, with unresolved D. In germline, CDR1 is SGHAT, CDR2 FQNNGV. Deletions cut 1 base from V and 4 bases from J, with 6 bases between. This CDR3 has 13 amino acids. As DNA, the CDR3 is TGTGCCAGCAGCTTAGTGTCGGCAGATACGCAGTATTTT. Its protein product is CASSLVSADTQYF.

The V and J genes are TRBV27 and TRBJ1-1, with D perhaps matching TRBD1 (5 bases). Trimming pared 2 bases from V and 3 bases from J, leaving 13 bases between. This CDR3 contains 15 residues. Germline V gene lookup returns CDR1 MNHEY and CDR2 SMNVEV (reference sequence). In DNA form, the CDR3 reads TGTGCCAGCAGTTTAATATACACAGGCTACACTGAAGCTTTCTTT. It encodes CASSLIYTGYTEAFF.

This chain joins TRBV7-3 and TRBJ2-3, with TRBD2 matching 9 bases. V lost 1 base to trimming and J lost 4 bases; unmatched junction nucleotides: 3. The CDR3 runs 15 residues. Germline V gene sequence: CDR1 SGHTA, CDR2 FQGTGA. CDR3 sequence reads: CASSLIAGVPDTQYF. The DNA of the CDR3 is TGTGCCAGCAGCTTAATAGCGGGAGTACCAGATACGCAGTATTTT. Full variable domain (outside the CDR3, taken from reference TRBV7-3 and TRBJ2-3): GAGVSQTPSNKVTEKGKYVELRCDPISGHTALYWYRQSLGQGPEFLIYFQGTGAADDSGLPNDRFFAVRPEGSVSTLKIQRTERGDSAVYLCASSLIAGVPDTQYFGPGTRLTVL.